These 7 T cell receptor beta chains came from one sample sequenced in a study of cytomegalovirus exposure and HLA in healthy donors (TCRdb year 2017). The library came from the immunoSEQ multiplex PCR assay. For the multiplex PCR, a mixture combining 60 forward primers for TCR Vbeta segments and 13 reverse primers for TCR Jbeta segments was used. The source is immuneACCESS, and TCRdb retained only in-frame sequences with V and J called. Part of the clones is not carried over; for the studies checked, unresolved V genes explain less than half of this, and the remainder is unexplained. The sample table contains some 180,000 clones; only one count was recorded for more than 65% of them. The leading ten clones occupy approximately 2.9% of the sample. The sample taken for sequencing was PBMCs. All receptors come from a female donor in good health and CMV-seronegative.

This sequence joins TRBV5-1 and TRBJ2-1, with 9 bases aligning to TRBD2. Germline trimming cut 5 bases from V and 3 bases from J; bases unmatched to any gene: 9. Germline loops: CDR1 SGHRS, CDR2 YFSETQ. The CDR3 contains 16 residues. CDR3 protein: CASSPIAGENYNEQFF. As DNA, the CDR3 is TGCGCCAGCAGTCCCATAGCGGGGGAAAACTACAATGAGCAGTTCTTC.

This sequence joins TRBV19 and TRBJ1-4, with TRBD1 as a possible D gene (5 bases). The CDR3 consists of 17 residues. Trimming took 6 bases from V and 0 from J, leaving 17 bases between them. Germline-derived CDR1 and CDR2 are LNHDA and SQIVND (reference sequence). Here the CDR3 DNA reads TGTGCCAGTAGCAGACGGGCGGGGGAAACAACTAATGAAAAACTGTTTTTT. It is translated as CASSRRAGETTNEKLFF.

V gene TRBV14 combines with J gene TRBJ2-3; no clear D gene. Germline CDR1 and CDR2: SGHDN and FVKESK. The CDR3 runs to 15 residues. V dropped 5 bases and J dropped 0 bases, with 12 bases sitting between them. CDR3 amino acids: CASSATRQSTDTQYF. The CDR3 bases are TGTGCCAGCAGCGCCACTCGCCAAAGCACAGATACGCAGTATTTT. The whole variable domain, remainder taken from reference TRBV14 and TRBJ2-3, is EAGVTQFPSHSVIEKGQTVTLRCDPISGHDNLYWYRRVMGKEIKFLLHFVKESKQDESGMPNNRFLAERTGGTYSTLKVQPAELEDSGVYFCASSATRQSTDTQYFGPGTRLTVL.

The gene calls are TRBV4-1 and TRBJ2-3; 10 bases match TRBD2. Per germline, CDR1 MGHRA and CDR2 YSYEKL. V lost 6 bases and J lost 1; bases outside the gene matches: 4. There are 15 residues in the CDR3. CDR3 sequence reads: CASRTGTSGTDTQYF. The CDR3 coding sequence is TGCGCCAGCAGGACCGGGACTAGCGGCACAGATACGCAGTATTTT.

This rearrangement joins TRBV9 to TRBJ2-3; maybe TRBD2 (6 bases). V dropped 2 bases and J dropped 1 base, with 11 bases sitting between them. The V gene's germline CDR1 is SGDLS and CDR2 YYNGEE. This CDR3 is built from 15 residues. The chain's CDR3 is CASSVRGGGTDTQYF. The CDR3 DNA sequence: TGTGCCAGCAGCGTGAGGGGCGGGGGCACAGATACGCAGTATTTT.

The chain uses TRBV27 and TRBJ1-2; D uncertain. The CDR3 runs to 16 residues. Germline V gene sequence: CDR1 MNHEY, CDR2 SMNVEV (reference sequence). Between the trimmed V and J ends, which lost 3 bases and 0 bases, there was a span of 14 bases. The CDR3 here is CASSFLPQRTNYGYTF. CDR3 in DNA: TGTGCCAGCAGTTTCCTTCCCCAGAGGACTAACTATGGCTACACCTTC.

The chain has TRBV5-1 and TRBJ2-5; TRBD2 aligns across 7 bases. V was clipped by 2 bases and J by 5 bases; unmatched bases: 9. The CDR3 is made up of 15 amino acids. The germline V gene encodes CDR1 SGHRS and CDR2 YFSETQ. CDR3 nucleotide sequence: TGCGCCAGCAGCTTTGGCACTAGCGCCGCGGAGACCCAGTACTTC. Protein: CASSFGTSAAETQYF.